These 21 T cell receptor beta chains originate from one sample sequenced in a study of molecular identifiers for immune sequencing clone quantification. TCRdb passed the PCR reads through MiXCR, listing each CDR3 protein once. The top ten hold 0.84% of the sample, which has more than 450,000 distinct CDR3 sequences, around 21% seen once. Specimen: naive CD8+ T cells from blood, with Jurkat cell RNA spiked in. Noted subset: FACS-sorted CD8+CD4-CCR7+CD45RA+ naive T cells. The receptors shown here come from a human donor in good health. Some libraries in this study had Jurkat cell RNA spiked in.

This clonotype has ten or more counts. This chain uses TRBV5-1 with TRBJ2-7; a possible D gene is TRBD2 (5 bases). CDR1 is SGHRS, CDR2 YFSETQ, per germline. Deletions cut 1 base from V and 7 bases from J, with 9 bases between. The CDR3 spans 12 residues. The chain's CDR3 is CASSLTREEQYF. The CDR3 coding sequence is TGCGCCAGCAGCTTGACGAGGGAAGAGCAGTACTTC.

The chain couples TRBV4-3 to TRBJ1-3; D gene unclear. Germline CDR1 and CDR2: LGHNA and YSLEER. Trimming took off 0 bases at V and 0 bases at J, with 15 bases between the two ends. The CDR3 is 18 amino acids. The CDR3 coding sequence is TGCGCCAGCAGCCAAGATTATCGGGCCTTGAGCTCTGGAAACACCATATATTTT. Amino acids: CASSQDYRALSSGNTIYF.

On this clonotype itself: A read error is possible here, since a much larger clone lies one base away. The CDR3 sequence: CACSADSPYEQYF. In nucleotides, the CDR3 is TGTGCCTGTAGTGCCGACAGCCCCTACGAGCAGTACTTC. V gene TRBV19 combines with J gene TRBJ2-7; a possible D gene is TRBD1 (5 bases). The CDR3 spans 13 residues. Germline V gene data show CDR1 as LNHDA and CDR2 as SQIVND (reference sequence).

There are a few counts of this clonotype. The chain carries TRBV20-1 and TRBJ2-3, with D possibly being TRBD2 (8 bases). Germline V gene lookup returns CDR1 DFQATT and CDR2 SNEGSKA (reference sequence). The CDR3 loop spans 16 amino acids. Trimming removed 5 bases at V and 2 bases at J, with 20 bases between. CDR3 amino acids: CSAPEGAGGYTDTQYF. CDR3 coding DNA: TGCAGTGCTCCAGAGGGGGCGGGGGGTTACACAGATACGCAGTATTTT.

The chain uses TRBV5-3 and TRBJ2-1; 9 bases match TRBD1. TRBV5-3 is treated as an ORF (open reading frame) with a function not yet certain. The CDR3 runs 17 residues. V lost 8 bases, J lost 5 bases, and 17 bases stayed unmatched. The CDR3: CASSHGPRTGVDNEQFF. The DNA of the CDR3 is TGTGCCAGCAGCCATGGCCCAAGGACAGGGGTCGACAATGAGCAGTTCTTC.

The chain carries TRBV3-1 and TRBJ1-1, with D perhaps matching TRBD1 (6 bases). CDR3 length equals 16 residues. Germline V CDR1 and CDR2: LGHDT, YNNKEL (reference sequence). Trimming took 2 bases from V and 2 from J, leaving 15 bases between them. DNA for the CDR3: TGTGCCAGCAGCCAAATCCCACAGGGCTCTAACACTGAAGCTTTCTTT. It yields the protein CASSQIPQGSNTEAFF.

Many counts were recorded for this clonotype. The V and J genes are TRBV30 and TRBJ2-6, with D hard to call. Trimming took off 5 bases at V and 3 bases at J, with 8 bases between the two ends. The CDR3 totals 13 residues. Germline V CDR1 and CDR2: GTSNPN, SVGIG (reference sequence). CDR3 DNA: TGTGCCTGGGCCTATGTTGGGGCCAACGTCCTGACTTTC. It specifies CAWAYVGANVLTF.

This clonotype was counted a few times. Possible read error: a much larger clone is one base away. Given the absence of the conserved phenylalanine or tryptophan at the CDR3 end, a read error is likely. This chain uses TRBV2 with TRBJ1-1; 8 bases agree with TRBD1. J gave up 6 bases and V 6 bases, and 3 bases lay outside the gene matches. Germline V gene lookup returns CDR1 SNHLY and CDR2 FYNNEI. This CDR3 spans 12 amino acids. The CDR3 bases are TGTGCCAGCAGGGGGGGACAGGCTGAAGCTTTCTCT. Its translation: CASRGGQAEAFS.

The V and J genes are TRBV11-2 and TRBJ2-4; 7 bases agree with TRBD2. The junction had 0 bases not matched to a gene; V was cut back by 1 base and J by 0 bases. The CDR3 is made up of 15 amino acids. Germline loops: CDR1 SGHAT, CDR2 FQNNGV. For the CDR3, the DNA is TGTGCCAGCAGCTTAGGCGGGGGAGCCAAAAACATTCAGTACTTC. This gives the protein CASSLGGGAKNIQYF.

V is TRBV10-2 and J is TRBJ2-1; TRBD2 might be the D (7 bases). The V gene's germline CDR1 is WSHSY and CDR2 SAAADI. V lost 9 bases and J lost 2, with 20 bases in between. CDR3 length: 16 residues. The CDR3, as DNA: TGCGCCAGTACCGGGCAGGGGAGGGGACCCTACAATGAGCAGTTCTTC. This codes for CASTGQGRGPYNEQFF.

This clonotype has at least ten counts. The chain uses TRBV28 and TRBJ2-1; TRBD2 might be the D (6 bases). CDR3 length equals 14 residues. Germline loops: CDR1 MDHEN, CDR2 SYDVKM. Trimming cost V 6 bases and J 0 bases, with 9 bases left between them. The CDR3 nucleotides read TGTGCCAGCAGCCGGGAGAGCTCCTACAATGAGCAGTTCTTC. Encoded protein: CASSRESSYNEQFF.

To note about this clonotype: Germline and junction disagree at one end, which may indicate a read error. This chain joins TRBV28 and TRBJ1-1, with 7 nucleotides matching TRBD1. CDR3 size: 14 residues. Germline V gene sequence: CDR1 MDHEN, CDR2 SYDVKM. The CDR3 DNA sequence: TGTGCCGGCAGTTTCGGGACAGTGGGCACTGAAGCTTTCTTT. Amino acids: CAGSFGTVGTEAFF.

As for this clonotype: A much bigger clone sits one base away, suggesting this may be a read error. This rearrangement joins TRBV9 to TRBJ2-7; tentative D call: TRBD1 (7 bases). The CDR3 totals 14 residues. Germline V gene sequence: CDR1 SGDLS, CDR2 YYNGEE. For the CDR3, the DNA is TGTGCCAGCAGCGGAACAGGGGACTCCTACGGGCAGTACTTC. Its translation: CASSGTGDSYGQYF.

This clonotype was seen at least ten times. The chain is built from TRBV20-1 and TRBJ2-7; maybe TRBD2 (5 bases). The CDR3 spans 14 residues. Germline-derived CDR1 and CDR2 are DFQATT and SNEGSKA (reference sequence). Trimming stripped 0 bases from V and 4 bases from J, with 13 bases between. The CDR3 sequence: CSARDWQEVYEQYF. DNA for the CDR3: TGCAGTGCTAGAGATTGGCAGGAGGTGTACGAGCAGTACTTC.

This clonotype was seen at least ten times. The V gene is TRBV20-1, the J gene TRBJ2-7, with 11 bases that match TRBD1. J lost 3 bases, V lost 5 bases, and 6 bases had no gene match. From germline, CDR1 is DFQATT and CDR2 SNEGSKA (reference sequence). CDR3 size: 14 residues. CDR3 DNA: TGCAGTGCTTATGCCGGGACAGGGGGCTACGAGCAGTACTTC. It is translated as CSAYAGTGGYEQYF.

This clonotype came up a few times. The chain is built from TRBV12-3 or TRBV12-4 and TRBJ2-5; a possible D gene is TRBD1 (6 bases). The CDR3 totals 13 residues. Trimming took off 6 bases at V and 8 bases at J, with 16 bases between the two ends. DNA of the CDR3: TGTGCCAGCAGCCCTGGGACAAACCCAACCCAGTACTTC. Translation gives CASSPGTNPTQYF.

The table lists this clonotype with many counts. CDR3 DNA: TGTGCCAGCAGTTCCCCCGCGTCCTTGGGACAGGGGTATGGGGCCAACGTCCTGACTTTC. Translating gives CASSSPASLGQGYGANVLTF. V and J are TRBV12-3 or TRBV12-4 and TRBJ2-6; 10 bases agree with TRBD1. The CDR3 consists of 20 residues. J lost 3 bases, V lost 4 bases, and 15 bases had no gene match.

There are a few counts of this clonotype. The J gene is TRBJ2-2, the V gene TRBV4-1; 11 positions agree with TRBD2. The CDR3 is 18 residues long. The junction had 4 bases not matched to a gene; V was cut back by 0 bases and J by 1 base. Germline lookup yields CDR1 MGHRA and CDR2 YSYEKL. The DNA of the CDR3 is TGCGCCAGCAGCCAAGAAACTAGCGGGAGCATGAACACCGGGGAGCTGTTTTTT. This translates into CASSQETSGSMNTGELFF.

The chain has TRBV12-3 or TRBV12-4 and TRBJ2-2, with 10 bases lining up with TRBD2. This CDR3 has 15 amino acids. The trim removed 6 bases at V and 6 bases at J, leaving 7 bases unmatched. The CDR3, as DNA: TGTGCCAGCAGCCTAATAGCGGGAGGCCCCGGGGAGCTGTTTTTT. Protein sequence: CASSLIAGGPGELFF.

For this clonotype: Just one base apart from a much larger clone, this may be a read error. The CDR3 end shows no conserved phenylalanine or tryptophan, and so a read error is likely. The chain joins TRBV6-6 to TRBJ2-5; D is unresolved. Germline V gene lookup returns CDR1 MNHNY and CDR2 SVGAGI (reference sequence). Deletions cut 0 bases from V and 0 bases from J, with 8 bases between. The CDR3 totals 15 residues. CDR3 region: CASSYSTPYQETQYL. As DNA, the CDR3 is TGTGCCAGCAGTTACTCGACACCGTACCAAGAGACCCAGTACCTC.

Details on this clonotype: A much larger clonotype is one base distant, so this may be a read error. The rearrangement links TRBV20-1 to TRBJ2-5; D is unclear. This CDR3 has 13 residues. The V end lost 7 bases, the J end lost 3 bases, and 15 bases lay between the germline ends. CDR1 and CDR2 (germline): DFQATT, SNEGSKA (reference sequence). CDR3: CSVITVYKETQYF. In DNA, the CDR3 is TGCAGTGTCATAACGGTGTACAAAGAGACCCAGTACTTC.